This note documents a single TCR beta chain sequence. This entry is derived from a study of blood T cells in healthy people across ages. Germline values: CDR1 MDHEN, CDR2 SYDVKM. This CDR3 is 15 amino acids long. Primed by a sample-barcoded 5' primer and a J-beta primer mix, a second PCR proceeded for 7 to 11 cycles. TCRdb recomputed calls from the 5' RACE reads with MiXCR, one row per CDR3 protein. The profile shows over a million distinct CDR3 sequences, roughly 40% of them singletons. The sequence derives from a woman between 18 and 29 years old in good health. The V call is TRBV28, the J call TRBJ2-5, with 9 bases aligning to TRBD1. The J call may be mistaken, given a closer DNA end match to TRBJ2-4. The sample comprised blood. CDR3 amino acids: CARKSGGTGRDIQYF. In DNA form, the CDR3 reads TGTGCCCGCAAATCCGGTGGGACAGGGAGAGACATTCAGTACTTC.